The entry that follows covers one T cell receptor beta chain sequence. Its antigen is undetermined. The CDR3 spans 12 residues. Germline-derived CDR1 and CDR2 are MGHDK and SYGVNS. Trimming removed 4 bases at V and 7 bases at J, with 10 bases between. The sample originates from a study of identical twins. A universal primer site came from template switching; cDNA carried unique molecular identifiers. TCRdb itself ran the 5' RACE reads through MiXCR, one entry per CDR3 protein. This sample has about 570,000 distinct CDR3 sequences, with approximately 10% found just once. Study findings and constraints: Compared with unrelated sharing, twin-shared out-of-frame alpha sequences had more low-probability sequences.

The data also belong to a second study, concerning yellow fever vaccine responses in identical twins.

This TCR was sampled from a woman between 18 and 30 years old in good health. Sequencing used PBMCs. V usage is TRBV25-1 and J usage is TRBJ2-5, with D hard to call. This CDR3 reads CASSGGTGTQYF. The CDR3 nucleotides read TGTGCCAGCAGTGGAGGAACGGGGACCCAGTACTTC.